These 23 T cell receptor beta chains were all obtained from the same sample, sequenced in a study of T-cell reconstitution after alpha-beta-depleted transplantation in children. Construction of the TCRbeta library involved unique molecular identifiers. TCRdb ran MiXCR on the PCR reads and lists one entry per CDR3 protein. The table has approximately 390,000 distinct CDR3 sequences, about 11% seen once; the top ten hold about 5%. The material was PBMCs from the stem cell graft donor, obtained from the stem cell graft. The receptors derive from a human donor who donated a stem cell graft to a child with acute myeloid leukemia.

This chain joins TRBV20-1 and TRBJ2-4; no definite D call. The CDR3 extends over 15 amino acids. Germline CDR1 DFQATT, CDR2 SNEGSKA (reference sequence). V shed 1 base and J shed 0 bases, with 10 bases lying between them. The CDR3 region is CSARAASLAKNIQYF. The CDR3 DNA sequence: TGCAGTGCTAGAGCGGCTAGTTTAGCCAAAAACATTCAGTACTTC.

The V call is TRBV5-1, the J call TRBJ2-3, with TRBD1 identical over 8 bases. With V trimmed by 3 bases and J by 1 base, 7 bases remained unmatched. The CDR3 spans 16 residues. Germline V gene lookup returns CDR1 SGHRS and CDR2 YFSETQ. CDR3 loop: CASSSLDRDGTDTQYF. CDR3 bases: TGCGCCAGCAGCTCGTTGGACAGGGACGGCACAGATACGCAGTATTTT.

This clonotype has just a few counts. Here the CDR3 DNA reads TGCGCCAGCAGCTTCTTTAAGACAAAAAGCTCCTACAATGAGCAGTTCTTC. Translated, it gives CASSFFKTKSSYNEQFF. The chain recombines TRBV5-1 with TRBJ2-1; no reliable D call. V was cut by 2 bases and J by 0 bases, with 15 bases left in between. CDR1 and CDR2 (germline): SGHRS, YFSETQ. This CDR3 is 17 amino acids long.

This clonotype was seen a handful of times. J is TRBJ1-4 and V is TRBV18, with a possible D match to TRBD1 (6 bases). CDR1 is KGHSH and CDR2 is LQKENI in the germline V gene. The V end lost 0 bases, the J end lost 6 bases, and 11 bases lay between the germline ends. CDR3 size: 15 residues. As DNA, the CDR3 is TGTGCCAGCTCACCACCGGGGGCCGGGGATGAAAAACTGTTTTTT. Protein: CASSPPGAGDEKLFF.

The CDR3: CASRDRKNEKLFF. Here the CDR3 DNA reads TGCGCCAGCAGAGACAGGAAGAATGAAAAACTGTTTTTT. The chain is built from TRBV10-2 and TRBJ1-4; weak D call: TRBD1 (6 bases). CDR1 is WSHSY and CDR2 is SAAADI in the germline V gene. With 6 bases removed from V and 5 bases from J, the gap between germline ends came to 10 bases. This CDR3 spans 13 amino acids.

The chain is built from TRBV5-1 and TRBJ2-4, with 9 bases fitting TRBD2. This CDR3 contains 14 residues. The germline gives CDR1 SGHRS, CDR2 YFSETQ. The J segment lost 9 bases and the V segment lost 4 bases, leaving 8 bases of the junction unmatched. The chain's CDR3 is CASSPEGLASIQYF. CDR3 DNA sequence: TGCGCCAGCAGCCCGGAGGGACTAGCTAGCATTCAGTACTTC.

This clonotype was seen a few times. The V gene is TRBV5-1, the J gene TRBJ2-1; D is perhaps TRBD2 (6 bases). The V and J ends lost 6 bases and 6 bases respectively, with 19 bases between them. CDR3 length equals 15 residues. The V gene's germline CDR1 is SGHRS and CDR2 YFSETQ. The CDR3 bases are TGCGCCAGCACTTACCGAGGGACTGTCGCCAATGAGCAGTTCTTC. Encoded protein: CASTYRGTVANEQFF.

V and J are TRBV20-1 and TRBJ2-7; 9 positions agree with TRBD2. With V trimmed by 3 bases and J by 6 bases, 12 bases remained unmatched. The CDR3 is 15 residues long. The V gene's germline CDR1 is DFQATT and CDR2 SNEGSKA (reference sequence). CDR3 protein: CSAREGLAGSGEQYF. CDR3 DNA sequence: TGCAGTGCTAGGGAGGGGCTAGCGGGATCCGGCGAGCAGTACTTC.

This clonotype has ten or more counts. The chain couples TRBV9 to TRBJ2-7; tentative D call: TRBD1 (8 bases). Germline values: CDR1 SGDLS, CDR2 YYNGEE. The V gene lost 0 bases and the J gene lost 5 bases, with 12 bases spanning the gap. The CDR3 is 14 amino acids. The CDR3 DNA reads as TGTGCCAGCAGCGTAGGGACAGGGAGGGACGAGCAGTACTTC. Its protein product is CASSVGTGRDEQYF.

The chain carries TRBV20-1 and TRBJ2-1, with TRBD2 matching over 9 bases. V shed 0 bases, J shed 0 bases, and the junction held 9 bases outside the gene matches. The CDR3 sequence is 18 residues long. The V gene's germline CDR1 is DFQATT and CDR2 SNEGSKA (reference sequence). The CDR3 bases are TGCAGTGCTAGAGATAGAATAGCGGGGGCCTTCTCCTACAATGAGCAGTTCTTC. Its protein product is CSARDRIAGAFSYNEQFF.

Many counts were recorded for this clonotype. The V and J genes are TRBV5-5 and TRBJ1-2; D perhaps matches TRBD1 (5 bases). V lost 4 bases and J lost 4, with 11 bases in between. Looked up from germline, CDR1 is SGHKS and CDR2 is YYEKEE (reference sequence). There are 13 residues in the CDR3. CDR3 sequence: CASSEGTAYGYTF. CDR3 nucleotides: TGTGCCAGCAGCGAGGGGACGGCCTATGGCTACACCTTC.

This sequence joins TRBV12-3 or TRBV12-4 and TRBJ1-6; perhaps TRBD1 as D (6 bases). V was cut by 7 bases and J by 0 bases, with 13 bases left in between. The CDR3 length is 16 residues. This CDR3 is CASTPGVSSYNSPLHF. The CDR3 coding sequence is TGTGCCAGCACCCCAGGGGTGAGCTCCTATAATTCACCCCTCCACTTT.

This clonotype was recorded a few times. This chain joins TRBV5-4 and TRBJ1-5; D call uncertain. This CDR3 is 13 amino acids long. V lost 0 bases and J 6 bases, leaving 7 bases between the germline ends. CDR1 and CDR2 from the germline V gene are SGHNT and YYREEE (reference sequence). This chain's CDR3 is CASSLAAGQPQHF. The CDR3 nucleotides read TGTGCCAGCAGCTTGGCCGCGGGTCAGCCCCAGCATTTT.

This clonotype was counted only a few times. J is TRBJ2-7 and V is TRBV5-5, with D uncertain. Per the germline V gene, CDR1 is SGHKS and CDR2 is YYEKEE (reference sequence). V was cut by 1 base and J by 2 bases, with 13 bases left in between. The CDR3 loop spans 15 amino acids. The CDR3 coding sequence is TGTGCCAGCAGCTTGAGGCCGGGCATAACCTACGAGCAGTACGTC. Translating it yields CASSLRPGITYEQYV.

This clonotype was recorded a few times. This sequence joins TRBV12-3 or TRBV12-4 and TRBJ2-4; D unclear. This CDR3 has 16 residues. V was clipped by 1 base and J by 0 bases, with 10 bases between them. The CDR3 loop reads CASSLELALAKNIQYF. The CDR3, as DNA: TGTGCCAGCAGTTTAGAATTGGCGCTAGCCAAAAACATTCAGTACTTC.

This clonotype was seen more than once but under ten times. For the CDR3, the DNA is TGCAGTGCCCCCCCGAGCGGGGGGGTGCTCTACAATGAGCAGTTCTTC. Translated, it gives CSAPPSGGVLYNEQFF. V gene TRBV20-1 combines with J gene TRBJ2-1; 10 nucleotides agree with TRBD2. Per the germline V gene, CDR1 is DFQATT and CDR2 is SNEGSKA (reference sequence). V was clipped by 6 bases and J by 3 bases; unmatched bases: 11. The CDR3 extends over 16 amino acids.

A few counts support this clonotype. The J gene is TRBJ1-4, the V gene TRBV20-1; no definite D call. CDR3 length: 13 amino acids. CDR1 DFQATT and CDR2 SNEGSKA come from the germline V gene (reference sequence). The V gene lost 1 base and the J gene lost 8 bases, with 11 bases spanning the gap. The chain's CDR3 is CSARGGEREKLFF. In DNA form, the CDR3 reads TGCAGTGCTAGAGGCGGGGAACGGGAAAAACTGTTTTTT.

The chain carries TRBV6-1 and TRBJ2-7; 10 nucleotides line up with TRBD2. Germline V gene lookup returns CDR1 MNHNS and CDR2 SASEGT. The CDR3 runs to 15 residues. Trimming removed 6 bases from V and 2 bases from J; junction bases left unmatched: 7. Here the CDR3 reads CASRRTSGPPYEQYV. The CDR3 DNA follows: TGTGCCAGCAGGAGGACTAGCGGCCCTCCCTACGAGCAGTACGTC.

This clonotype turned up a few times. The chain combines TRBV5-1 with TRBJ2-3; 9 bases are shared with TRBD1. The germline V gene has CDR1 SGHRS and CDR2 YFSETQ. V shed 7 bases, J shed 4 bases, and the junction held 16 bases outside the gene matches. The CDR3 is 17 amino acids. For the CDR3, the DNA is TGCGCCAGCTCCTCGAGCCCGGGACAGGGTGATTCAGATACGCAGTATTTT. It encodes CASSSSPGQGDSDTQYF. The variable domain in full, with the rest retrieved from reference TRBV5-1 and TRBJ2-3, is KAGVTQTPRYLIKTRGQQVTLSCSPISGHRSVSWYQQTPGQGLQFLFEYFSETQRNKGNFPGRFSGRQFSNSRSEMNVSTLELGDSALYLCASSSSPGQGDSDTQYFGPGTRLTVL.

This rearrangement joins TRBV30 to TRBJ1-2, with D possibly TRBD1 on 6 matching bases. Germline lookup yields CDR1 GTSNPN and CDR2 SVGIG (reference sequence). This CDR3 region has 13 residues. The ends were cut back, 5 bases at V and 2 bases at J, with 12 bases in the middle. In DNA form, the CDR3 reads TGTGCCTGGGGCCGGGACATCAACTATGGCTACACCTTC. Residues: CAWGRDINYGYTF.

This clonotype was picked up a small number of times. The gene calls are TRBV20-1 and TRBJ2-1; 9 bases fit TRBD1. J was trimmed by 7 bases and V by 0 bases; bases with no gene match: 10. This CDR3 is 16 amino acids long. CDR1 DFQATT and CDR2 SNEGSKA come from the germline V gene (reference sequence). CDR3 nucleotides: TGCAGTGCTAGAGATCCCCACAGGGGGCGAGAGAATGAGCAGTTCTTC. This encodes CSARDPHRGRENEQFF.

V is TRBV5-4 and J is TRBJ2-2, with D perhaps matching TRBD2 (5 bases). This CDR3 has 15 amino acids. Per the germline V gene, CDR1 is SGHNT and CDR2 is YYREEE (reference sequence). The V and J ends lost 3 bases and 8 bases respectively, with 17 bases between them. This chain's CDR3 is CASSSTRTGPGELFF. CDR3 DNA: TGTGCCAGCAGCTCGACACGGACTGGCCCGGGGGAGCTGTTTTTT. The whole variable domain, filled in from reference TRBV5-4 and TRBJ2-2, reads ETGVTQSPTHLIKTRGQQVTLRCSSQSGHNTVSWYQQALGQGPQFIFQYYREEENGRGNFPPRFSGLQFPNYSSELNVNALELDDSALYLCASSSTRTGPGELFFGEGSRLTVL.

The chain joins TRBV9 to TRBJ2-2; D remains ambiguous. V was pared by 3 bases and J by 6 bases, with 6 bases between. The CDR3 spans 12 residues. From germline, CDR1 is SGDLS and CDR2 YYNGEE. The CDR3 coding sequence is TGTGCCAGCAGCGCCCTCCCCGGGGAGCTGTTTTTT. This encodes CASSALPGELFF.